This section outlines one T cell receptor beta chain sequence together with its context. What it binds is unknown. With V trimmed by 5 bases and J by 0 bases, 14 bases remained unmatched. Per germline, CDR1 LNHDA and CDR2 SQIVND (reference sequence). This CDR3 is 18 amino acids long. This sample is drawn from a study of human versus mouse CDR3 diversity and MHC coevolution. Study as a whole: Reportedly, immunoSEQ detects one in 200,000 T cells with minimized PCR bias.

TCRdb's table, derived via immunoSEQ multiplex PCR, lists solely in-frame clones and lacks some. The table shows roughly 86,000 clones, with around 93% occurring only once. Cells were CD45RO-negative CD62L-positive naive CD4 T cells sorted from PBMCs. Study results and limitations: On average, humans showed more CDR3 deletions and insertions than mice. The lowest clonal inequality scores came from most of the three human donors.

This receptor was taken from a person between 25 and 75 years old in good health. Sequenced input: naive CD4+ T cells from blood. Subset denoted: CD45RO-negative CD62L-positive naive CD4 T cells. The rearrangement joins TRBV19 to TRBJ2-3, with 7 bases that match TRBD1. The CDR3 nucleotides read TGTGCCAGTAGTGTTAACAGGGGAATTACGATTAGCACAGATACGCAGTATTTT. The encoded protein is CASSVNRGITISTDTQYF.